This T cell receptor beta chain was obtained from a study of T cells after yellow fever vaccination (dated by TCRdb to the late 2010s). General notes on the study: The SMART-Seq v4 Ultra Low Input RNA kit was used to prepare libraries from fractions with low cell numbers. To follow T-cell clones before and after primary and booster YFV17D yellow fever vaccination, bulk TCR alpha and beta repertoires were sequenced over time. Two healthy male donors, one aged 18 to 30 and one aged 30 to 40 years, made up the cohort. Blood was collected at multiple timepoints before and after primary and secondary immunization, and bulk PBMC replicates and cell subsets were isolated.

Beyond this particular receptor, the publication reports: Only a couple of donors were included in the study, so the extent to which the findings can be generalized is limited. FACS-sorted repertoires could contain abundant contaminating clonotypes from the bulk population, so computational filtering was required. A small fraction of clonotypes showed up in both the CD4 and CD8 compartments, probably as a result of convergent recombination. After the booster, most of the clones that had expanded following primary vaccination were detected again (approximately 95% of CD4 and around 90% of CD8), which suggests that memory was broadly maintained. The secondary T-cell response was weaker than the primary response but faster, peaking on day 5 instead of day 15.

The junction shows trimming of 10 bases on V and 5 bases on J, and the gene matches do not reach 6 bases of it. Reading from cysteine to phenylalanine, the CDR3 counts 14 amino acids. Solely the CDR3 DNA is kept, with 42 bases framed from the first base. The germline V gene (reference sequence) provides CDR1 LNHNV and CDR2 YYDKDF. TCR cDNA was synthesized by 5'RACE template switching, which introduced a universal primer site and unique molecular identifiers. Priming of cDNA synthesis was performed from both the TCR alpha and TCR beta constant segments. Libraries were amplified in two PCR steps, with sample barcodes and sequencing adapters added in the second step. Libraries were sequenced on Illumina HiSeq 2500 (2x100 bp) or NovaSeq (2x150 bp). The study's own analysis went as follows. MIGEC was used to demultiplex reads and collapse the reads into UMI consensus sequences, and MiXCR was used for V(D)J alignment. Clonotypes responding to the vaccine were identified with edgeR on replicate PBMC samples, with the criteria of FDR below 0.01 and a log2 fold change above 5 up to day 15. Each bulk clonotype received a CD4 or CD8 identity based on whether the sequenced CD4 or CD8 repertoire contained that clonotype at higher abundance. A clonotype counted as NS4B-specific if enriched at least 10-fold in dextramer-positive versus dextramer-negative fractions, with CD4-biased clonotypes left out. TCRdb cleaned the public reads at Q25 with fastp, built clones with MiXCR and kept in-frame beta chains. Each record represents a unique CDR3 protein, reported with the most common genes and DNA among its rows. V and J calls and clone size were set by TCRdb, not the authors. The sample table contains over a thousand distinct CDR3 sequences; only one count was recorded for approximately 11% of them. The ten most abundant clones make up roughly 20% of the sample.

The treatment or condition label corresponds to: live attenuated yellow fever vaccine strain. A standard Ficoll-Paque protocol was used to isolate PBMCs from peripheral blood. Epitope-specific CD8 T cells were sorted using a dextramer loaded with the yellow fever NS4B epitope peptide, with anti-CD3 and anti-CD8 staining. RNA was extracted with TriZol from bulk PBMCs, CD4 and CD8 fractions, and dextramer-positive and dextramer-negative fractions. This clonotype is medium-sized (0.01 to 0.1%) in terms of sample share. No much larger clonotype is one base removed from it; base qualities were not supplied.

In this chain, TRBV15 is recombined with TRBJ2-1; 12 nucleotides in the junction match TRBD2. The material sequenced was CD8+ T cells binding an NS4B(214-222) dextramer, sorted from PBMCs, taken less than 25 days after the first yellow fever vaccination. Sample cell subset or site, as interpreted from the label and publication: NS4B epitope dextramer-positive CD8 T cells. The TCR originated in a man younger than 35 who received the YFV17D yellow fever vaccine. The sequence in DNA is TGTGCCATTTCGCTAGCGGGGGGGAACAATGAGCAGTTCTTC. It specifies CAISLAGGNNEQFF.